This record concerns one T cell receptor beta chain sequence. As yet, its antigen is unknown. Assay: immunoSEQ multiplex PCR; the TCRdb copy retains only in-frame clones and omits some. The repertoire holds approximately 450,000 clones, with around 90% as singletons. The record originates from a study of Ad26.COV2.S vaccination and SARS-CoV-2 variants. Findings of the study overall: Quantification of TCR breadth and depth may have yielded underestimates of total T cell responses. Vaccine recipients surpassed placebo recipients in spike-specific TCR breadth.

The treatment here: some 20 received Ad26.COV2.S at low or high dose, single or two shots; roughly five received placebo; per-sample allocation not given. Sampling happened 63 days after the first vaccine or placebo injection. J gave up 5 bases and V 5 bases, and 8 bases lay outside the gene matches. Germline loops: CDR1 LNHDA, CDR2 SQIVND (reference sequence). CDR3 length: 15 amino acids. The sequencing here drew on peripheral blood, taken in a trial of Ad26.COV2.S vaccine versus placebo. The chain uses TRBV19 and TRBJ2-5; TRBD1 aligns across 10 bases. The clonotype was recovered from a person between 18 and 60 years old who received the Ad26.COV2.S COVID-19 vaccine or a placebo. The CDR3 DNA reads TGTGCCAGTAGTGTCGGGACAGGGGTTCTTGAGACCCAGTACTTC. Its protein product is CASSVGTGVLETQYF.